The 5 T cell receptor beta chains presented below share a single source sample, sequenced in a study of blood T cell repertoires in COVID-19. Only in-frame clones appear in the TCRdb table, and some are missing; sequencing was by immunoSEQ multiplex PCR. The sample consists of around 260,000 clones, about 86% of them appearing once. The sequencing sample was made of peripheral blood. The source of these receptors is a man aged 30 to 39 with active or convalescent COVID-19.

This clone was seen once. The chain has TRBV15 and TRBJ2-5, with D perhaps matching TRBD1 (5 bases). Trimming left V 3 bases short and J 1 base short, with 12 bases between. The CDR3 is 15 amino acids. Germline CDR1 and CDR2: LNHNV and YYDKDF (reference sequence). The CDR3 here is CATSRYRSSQETQYF. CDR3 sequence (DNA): TGTGCCACCAGCAGGTACAGGAGCTCCCAAGAGACCCAGTACTTC.

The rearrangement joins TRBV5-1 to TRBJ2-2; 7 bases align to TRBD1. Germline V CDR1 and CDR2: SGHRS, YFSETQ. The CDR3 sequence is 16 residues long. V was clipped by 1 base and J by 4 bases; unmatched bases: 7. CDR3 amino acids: CASSLITGATTGELFF. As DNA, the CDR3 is TGCGCCAGCAGCTTGATCACAGGGGCAACCACCGGGGAGCTGTTTTTT.

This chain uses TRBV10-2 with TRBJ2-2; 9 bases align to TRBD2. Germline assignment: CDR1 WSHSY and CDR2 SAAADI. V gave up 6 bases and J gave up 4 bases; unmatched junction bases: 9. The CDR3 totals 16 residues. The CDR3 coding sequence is TGCGCCAGCAGAGGTTATGGCGGGGGGGGCACCGGGGAGCTGTTTTTT. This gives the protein CASRGYGGGGTGELFF.

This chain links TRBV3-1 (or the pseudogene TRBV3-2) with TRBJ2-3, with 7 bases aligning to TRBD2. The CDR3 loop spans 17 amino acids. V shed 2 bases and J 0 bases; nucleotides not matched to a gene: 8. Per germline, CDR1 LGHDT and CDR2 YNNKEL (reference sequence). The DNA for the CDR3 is TGTGCCAGCAGCCAATGGCGGGAGCACCTGAGCACAGATACGCAGTATTTT. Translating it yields CASSQWREHLSTDTQYF.

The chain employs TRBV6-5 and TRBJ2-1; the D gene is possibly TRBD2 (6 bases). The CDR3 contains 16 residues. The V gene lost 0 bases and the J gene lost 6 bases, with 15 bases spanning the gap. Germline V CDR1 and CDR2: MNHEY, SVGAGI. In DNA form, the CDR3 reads TGTGCCAGCAGTTACTCCGGGAGACCAGGGATCAATGAGCAGTTCTTC. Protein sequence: CASSYSGRPGINEQFF.